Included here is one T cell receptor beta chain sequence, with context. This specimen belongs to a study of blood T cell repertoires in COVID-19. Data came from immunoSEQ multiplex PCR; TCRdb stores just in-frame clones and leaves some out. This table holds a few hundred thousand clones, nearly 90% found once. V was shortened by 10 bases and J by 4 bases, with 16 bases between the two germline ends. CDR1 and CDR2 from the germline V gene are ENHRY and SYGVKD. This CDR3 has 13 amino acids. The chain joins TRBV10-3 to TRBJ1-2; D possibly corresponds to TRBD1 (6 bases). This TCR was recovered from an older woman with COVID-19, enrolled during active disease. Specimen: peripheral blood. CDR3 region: CATQGQGLYGYTF. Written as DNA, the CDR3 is TGTGCCACCCAGGGGCAGGGCCTCTATGGCTACACCTTC.